A selection of T cell receptor beta chains follows, all from one sample in a study of T cells after yellow fever vaccination. TCRdb called the 5' RACE reads again in MiXCR, with one record for every CDR3 protein. The table shows roughly 190,000 distinct CDR3 sequences, with about 10% occurring only once. Sequenced here: CD8+ T cells sorted from PBMCs, sampled 15 days after the yellow fever booster vaccination. These receptors originate from a man aged 18 to 35 who received the YFV17D yellow fever vaccine. Both conserved end residues are part of each CDR3. The order of the fields is V gene, J gene, CDR3 protein.

v_gene: TRBV29-1; j_gene: TRBJ1-2; CDR3aa: CSATVPLYGYTF
v_gene: TRBV29-1; j_gene: TRBJ2-5; CDR3aa: CSVVRTGDRETQYF
v_gene: TRBV9; j_gene: TRBJ2-3; CDR3aa: CASSARGQYTQYF
v_gene: TRBV6-5; j_gene: TRBJ2-1; CDR3aa: CASSRENFGEFF
v_gene: TRBV6-5; j_gene: TRBJ2-5; CDR3aa: CASSLGLGRQETQYF
v_gene: TRBV7-8; j_gene: TRBJ1-1; CDR3aa: CASSFTGGNTEAFF
v_gene: TRBV4-2; j_gene: TRBJ1-3; CDR3aa: CASSQEGHHSGNTIYF
v_gene: TRBV6-2/TRBV6-3; j_gene: TRBJ2-7; CDR3aa: CASSYSSGSRYEQYF
v_gene: TRBV12-3/TRBV12-4; j_gene: TRBJ2-7; CDR3aa: CASSPDPSSYEQYF
v_gene: TRBV4-2; j_gene: TRBJ2-1; CDR3aa: CASSPIGRGNEQFF
v_gene: TRBV5-4; j_gene: TRBJ1-2; CDR3aa: CASSPGQGFYGYTF
v_gene: TRBV3-1; j_gene: TRBJ2-3; CDR3aa: CASSPGVAESSTDTQYF
v_gene: TRBV4-1; j_gene: TRBJ2-3; CDR3aa: CASSQTSGGVLDTQYF
v_gene: TRBV6-2/TRBV6-3; j_gene: TRBJ1-1; CDR3aa: CASCPGQGEEAFF
v_gene: TRBV29-1; j_gene: TRBJ1-2; CDR3aa: CSVLGGLFYGYTF